This TCR beta chain was found in a study of blood T cell repertoires in COVID-19. Study-level background: Acute and convalescent COVID-19 specimens originated in the United States, Italy and Spain. The analysed material was cDNA or gDNA that came from T cells, B-cell-depleted T cells, or PBMCs.

CDR3 length: 13 amino acids. Between the trimmed V and J ends, which lost 5 bases and 4 bases, there was a span of 11 bases. The germline V gene has CDR1 SNHLY and CDR2 FYNNEI. TCRdb's table, derived via immunoSEQ multiplex PCR, lists solely in-frame clones and lacks some. This table has under 200,000 clones, just under 90% appearing once. Specimen: peripheral blood. This clonotype originated in a man aged 18 to 30 with active or convalescent COVID-19. This chain joins TRBV2 and TRBJ1-2; D is possibly TRBD1 (5 bases). The CDR3 is CASSLTGLYGYTF. The DNA for the CDR3 is TGTGCCAGCAGTTTAACAGGCCTCTATGGCTACACCTTC.